This TCR beta chain was documented in a study of blood T cell repertoires in COVID-19. On the study more broadly: Samples came from the United States, Italy and Spain, spanning acute and convalescent COVID-19.

Trimming stripped 0 bases from V and 3 bases from J, with 7 bases between. Germline values: CDR1 SGHRS, CDR2 YFSETQ. The CDR3 is made up of 13 amino acids. TCRdb's table, derived via immunoSEQ multiplex PCR, lists solely in-frame clones and lacks some. In the table there are more than 95,000 clones, about 87% of which are singletons. Sample: peripheral blood. The source is a man between 50 and 59 years old with acute or convalescent COVID-19. The J gene is TRBJ2-7, the V gene TRBV5-1, with D possibly TRBD1 on 6 matching bases. The CDR3 spells CASSLGGGYEQYF. The CDR3 DNA follows: TGCGCCAGCAGCTTGGGAGGGGGCTACGAGCAGTACTTC.